Described below is a single T cell receptor (beta chain) sequence and its context. The antigen is unknown. This CDR3 is built from 13 residues. The PCR made use of 60 Vbeta and 13 Jbeta primers. Repertoires were generated with immunoSEQ multiplex PCR, while TCRdb's copy carries only in-frame clones and drops some. Among some 150,000 clones, less than 80% were seen once, and the ten largest hold 4.3%. These data are taken from a study of cytomegalovirus exposure and HLA in healthy donors. Study outcomes and limitations: In a later analysis, TCR association rates varied by HLA locus: DRB1 most, HLA-C fewest. Cytomegalovirus association was assigned to some 160 TCR beta chains. Only CMV serostatus was available as immune exposure information. TCR beta V- and J-gene trimming was later associated with a missense DCLRE1C variant.

The clonotype was recovered from a man in his forties in good health and CMV-seronegative. The source material was PBMCs. The chain uses TRBV21-1 and TRBJ2-3; no check of the table's D call, TRBD2, against the DNA was made. TRBV21-1 is a pseudogene segment. The CDR3 bases are TGTGCCAGCAGCAAAGTGGAGGAGGATACGCAGTATTTT. This translates into CASSKVEEDTQYF.